These 10 T cell receptor beta chains were all obtained from the same sample, sequenced in a study of tumor-infiltrating lymphocytes in primary liver carcinoma. Total RNA (approximately 500 ng) served as template for TCR beta cDNA synthesis primed by a constant-region primer. Slightly modified ARM-PCR with three nested multiplex PCR rounds yielded TCR beta libraries. It was with TRBV1-TRBV30 forward primers and a C-beta reverse primer that the first two PCR rounds were run, at 10 to 11 cycles each. Via MiXCR, TCRdb re-called the multiplex PCR reads, giving one row per CDR3 protein. This table has approximately 45,000 distinct CDR3 sequences, 60% to 80% appearing once. Each 20-30 mg portion of unsorted bulk tissue served as the source for co-extraction of RNA and DNA. Sequencing was carried out using tumor-adjacent normal liver tissue. The receptors originated from a woman aged 25 to 39 with primary liver carcinoma and hepatitis B virus infection.

The chain couples TRBV6-2 or TRBV6-3 to TRBJ2-5; 7 bases are a match to TRBD1. Germline CDR1 MNHEY, CDR2 SVGEGT. The CDR3 extends over 15 amino acids. The J segment lost 3 bases and the V segment lost 6 bases, leaving 10 bases of the junction unmatched. The chain's CDR3 is CASRLITGVEETQYF. In DNA form, the CDR3 reads TGTGCCAGCAGACTTATCACAGGGGTAGAAGAGACCCAGTACTTC.

A word on this clonotype: At one end the junction does not follow the germline gene, possibly because of a read error. J is TRBJ2-2 and V is TRBV29-1; a weak D match, TRBD2 (6 bases). Germline V CDR1 and CDR2: SQVTM, ANQGSEA. The CDR3 sequence is 11 residues long. The CDR3 region is CNVVGWGELFF. DNA of the CDR3: TGCAACGTTGTCGGGTGGGGGGAGCTCTTTTTT.

The chain recombines TRBV2 with TRBJ1-6; 7 bases are shared with TRBD1. V dropped 1 base and J dropped 10; count of bases not matched to a gene: 7. CDR1 SNHLY and CDR2 FYNNEI come from the germline V gene. This CDR3 region has 15 residues. The CDR3 loop is CASSEEQGSRSPLHF. The CDR3, as DNA: TGTGCCAGCAGTGAAGAACAGGGGAGTCGGTCACCCCTCCACTTT.

The sample holds many counts of this clonotype. The chain carries TRBV7-9 and TRBJ2-7; 8 bases are a match to TRBD1. The germline CDR1 and CDR2 sequences are SEHNR and FQNEAQ (reference sequence). V lost 7 bases to trimming and J lost 3 bases; unmatched junction nucleotides: 5. This CDR3 region has 13 residues. The CDR3 nucleotides read TGTGCCAGCACGCAGGGACAGGACTACGAGCAGTACTTC. It codes for CASTQGQDYEQYF. Full variable domain (missing parts from reference TRBV7-9 and TRBJ2-7): DTGVSQNPRHKITKRGQNVTFRCDPISEHNRLYWYRQTLGQGPEFLTYFQNEAQLEKSRLLSDRFSAERPKGSFSTLEIQRTEQGDSAMYLCASTQGQDYEQYFGPGTRLTVT.

The chain recombines TRBV11-2 with TRBJ2-3; possible D gene TRBD1, 6 bases. Matching the DNA end better, TRBJ1-5 makes the J call doubtful. The CDR3 length is 16 residues. CDR1 is SGHAT, CDR2 FQNNGV, per germline. The CDR3 loop reads CASSLRGTLSTDTQHF. The DNA for the CDR3 is TGTGCCAGCAGCTTAAGGGGGACCCTTAGCACGGATACGCAGCATTTT.

On this clonotype itself: Germline and junction disagree at one end, which may indicate a read error. The chain employs TRBV29-1 and TRBJ2-7, with a possible D match to TRBD1 (5 bases). This CDR3 comprises 15 residues. The germline V gene has CDR1 SQVTM and CDR2 ANQGSEA. In nucleotides, the CDR3 is TGCAGTGTTGAAGAGGAGACAGCGTTCTCGTGCGAGCAGTACTTC. Translating it yields CSVEEETAFSCEQYF.

On this clonotype itself: The junction differs from germline at one of its ends, possibly a read error. The chain employs TRBV6-5 and TRBJ2-3; 9 nucleotides match TRBD2. The CDR3 covers 16 residues. CDR1 and CDR2 from the germline V gene are MNHEY and SVGAGI. In DNA, the CDR3 is TGTGCCAGCAGCAGCTCTCGCGGGAGGGCCAGAGATGCGCATTATTTT. Residues: CASSSSRGRARDAHYF.

Note on this clonotype: A much larger clonotype is one base distant, so this may be a read error. This sequence joins TRBV28 and TRBJ2-3; maybe TRBD2 (7 bases). V lost 6 bases and J lost 7, with 26 bases in between. The CDR3 sequence is 17 residues long. The germline V gene encodes CDR1 MDHEN and CDR2 SYDVKM. CDR3 coding DNA: TGTGCCAGCAGCCCAGGGAGGGGGATGGTTAACGAAAATACGCAGTATTTT. Encoded protein: CASSPGRGMVNENTQYF.

This clonotype was seen at least ten times. The CDR3 is CASSYPRENIQYF. The DNA for the CDR3 is TGTGCCAGCAGTTACCCTAGGGAGAACATTCAGTACTTC. The V and J genes are TRBV6-2 or TRBV6-3 and TRBJ2-4; tentatively, D is TRBD2 (5 bases). The CDR3 length is 13 residues. The germline V and J ends were trimmed by 2 bases and 7 bases, with 9 bases remaining between them. The germline V gene has CDR1 MNHEY and CDR2 SVGEGT.

With respect to this clonotype: A much larger clone is a single base away; this may be a read error. V gene TRBV7-9 combines with J gene TRBJ1-1; D gene uncertain. Per germline, CDR1 SEHNR and CDR2 FQNEAQ (reference sequence). The CDR3 contains 14 residues. CDR3 in DNA: TGTGCCATCAGCTTAGAATCCCTGAACACTGAAGCTTTCTTT. It translates to CAISLESLNTEAFF.